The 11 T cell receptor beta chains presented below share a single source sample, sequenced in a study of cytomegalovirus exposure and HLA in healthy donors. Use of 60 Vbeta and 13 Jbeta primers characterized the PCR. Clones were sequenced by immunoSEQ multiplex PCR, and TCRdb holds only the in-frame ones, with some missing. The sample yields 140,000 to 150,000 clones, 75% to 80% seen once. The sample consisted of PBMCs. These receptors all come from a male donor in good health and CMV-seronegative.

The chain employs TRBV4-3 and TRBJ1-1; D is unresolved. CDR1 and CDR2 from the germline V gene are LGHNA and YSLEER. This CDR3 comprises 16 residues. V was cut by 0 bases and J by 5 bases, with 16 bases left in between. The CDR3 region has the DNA TGCGCCAGCAGCCAAGAGGCCCCCTTGATAAGAACTGAAGCTTTCTTT. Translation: CASSQEAPLIRTEAFF.

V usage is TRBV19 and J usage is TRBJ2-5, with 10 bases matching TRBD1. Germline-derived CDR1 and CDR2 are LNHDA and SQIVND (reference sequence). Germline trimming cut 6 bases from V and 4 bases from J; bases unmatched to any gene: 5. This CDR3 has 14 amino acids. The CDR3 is CASRRDRGSETQYF. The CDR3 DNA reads TGTGCCAGTAGACGGGACAGGGGATCAGAGACCCAGTACTTC.

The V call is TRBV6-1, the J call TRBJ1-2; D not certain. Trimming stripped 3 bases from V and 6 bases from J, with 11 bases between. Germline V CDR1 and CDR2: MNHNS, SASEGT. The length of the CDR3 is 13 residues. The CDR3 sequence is CASSERPTDGYTF. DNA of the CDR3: TGTGCCAGCAGTGAGAGACCCACAGATGGCTACACCTTC.

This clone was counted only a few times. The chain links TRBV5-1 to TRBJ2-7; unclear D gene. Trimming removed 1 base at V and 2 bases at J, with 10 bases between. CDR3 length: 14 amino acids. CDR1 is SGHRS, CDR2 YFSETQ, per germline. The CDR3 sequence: CASSLNGEPYEQYF. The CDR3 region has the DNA TGCGCCAGCAGCTTGAACGGAGAGCCCTACGAGCAGTACTTC.

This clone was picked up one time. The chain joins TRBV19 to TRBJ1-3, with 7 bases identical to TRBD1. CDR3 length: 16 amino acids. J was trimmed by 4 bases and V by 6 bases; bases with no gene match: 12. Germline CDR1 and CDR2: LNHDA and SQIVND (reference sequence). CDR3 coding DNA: TGTGCCAGTAGCACTGGGACAGTCTCCTTGGGAAACACCATATATTTT. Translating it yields CASSTGTVSLGNTIYF.

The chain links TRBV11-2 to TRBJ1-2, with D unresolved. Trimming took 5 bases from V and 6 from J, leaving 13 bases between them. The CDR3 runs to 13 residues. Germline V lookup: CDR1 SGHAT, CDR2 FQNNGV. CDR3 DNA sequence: TGTGCCAGCAGCCCTACTCTGGGAGATGGCTACACCTTC. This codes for CASSPTLGDGYTF.

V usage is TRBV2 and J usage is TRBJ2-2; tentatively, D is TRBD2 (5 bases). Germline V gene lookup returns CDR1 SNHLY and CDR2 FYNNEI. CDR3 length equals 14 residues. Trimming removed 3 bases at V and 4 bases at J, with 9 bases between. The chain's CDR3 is CASSERVGTGELFF. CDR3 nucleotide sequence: TGTGCCAGCAGTGAGCGGGTCGGCACCGGGGAGCTGTTTTTT. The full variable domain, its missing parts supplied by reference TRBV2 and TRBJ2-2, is EPEVTQTPSHQVTQMGQEVILRCVPISNHLYFYWYRQILGQKVEFLVSFYNNEISEKSEIFDDQFSVERPDGSNFTLKIRSTKLEDSAMYFCASSERVGTGELFFGEGSRLTVL.

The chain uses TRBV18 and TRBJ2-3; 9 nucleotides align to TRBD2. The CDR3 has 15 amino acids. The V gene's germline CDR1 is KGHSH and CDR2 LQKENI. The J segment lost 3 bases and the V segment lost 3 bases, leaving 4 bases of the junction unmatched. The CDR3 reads CASSPGLAGTDTQYF. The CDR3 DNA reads TGTGCCAGCTCACCCGGGCTAGCGGGGACAGATACGCAGTATTTT.

CDR3 DNA sequence: TGCAGTGCTTTAGTCTATGAGCAGTTCTTC. It specifies CSALVYEQFF. This sequence joins TRBV20-1 and TRBJ2-1, with D hard to call. The CDR3 has 10 residues. CDR1 and CDR2 (germline): DFQATT, SNEGSKA (reference sequence). V was pared by 5 bases and J by 8 bases, with 7 bases between.

The CDR3 is CASSFWRQGSPLHF. The CDR3 DNA follows: TGTGCCAGCAGTTTTTGGCGACAGGGGTCACCCCTCCACTTT. The rearrangement joins TRBV27 to TRBJ1-6, with TRBD1 identical over 8 bases. There are 14 residues in the CDR3. The V and J ends lost 3 bases and 10 bases, in that order; junction bases with no gene match: 5. Germline V gene lookup returns CDR1 MNHEY and CDR2 SMNVEV (reference sequence).

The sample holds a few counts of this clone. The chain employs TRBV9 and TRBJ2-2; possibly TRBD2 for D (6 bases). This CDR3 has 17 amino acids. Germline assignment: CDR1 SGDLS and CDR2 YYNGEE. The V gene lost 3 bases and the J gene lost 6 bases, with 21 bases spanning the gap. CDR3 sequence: CASSGQFGIGGSGELFF. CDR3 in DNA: TGTGCCAGCAGCGGACAATTTGGGATCGGAGGGTCCGGGGAGCTGTTTTTT.